This TCR beta chain was sequenced for a study of blood T cell repertoires in COVID-19. Method: immunoSEQ multiplex PCR; TCRdb's copy keeps in-frame clones and lacks some. The table includes around 30,000 clones, roughly three quarters detected once. Germline V gene data show CDR1 as SGHAT and CDR2 as FQNNGV. CDR3 size: 14 residues. Trimming cost V 2 bases and J 4 bases, with 9 bases left between them. The sample comprised peripheral blood. The clonotype comes from a human donor in a cohort sampled during active COVID-19. The chain combines TRBV11-2 with TRBJ1-3; unclear D gene. The CDR3 here is CASSLQRPGNTIYF. The CDR3 nucleotides read TGTGCCAGCAGCTTACAGAGGCCCGGAAACACCATATATTTT. The full variable domain, rest sourced from reference TRBV11-2 and TRBJ1-3, is EAGVAQSPRYKIIEKRQSVAFWCNPISGHATLYWYQQILGQGPKLLIQFQNNGVVDDSQLPKDRFSAERLKGVDSTLKIQPAKLEDSAVYLCASSLQRPGNTIYFGEGSWLTVV.